This entry features one T cell receptor beta chain sequence. This specimen belongs to a study of blood T cells in healthy people across ages. It was with a sample-barcoded 5' primer and a J-beta primer mix that a second PCR of about 7 to 12 cycles was run. From the 5' RACE reads, TCRdb called clonotypes with MiXCR, one entry per CDR3 protein. This table has hundreds of thousands of distinct CDR3 sequences, less than 25% appearing once. Per the germline V gene, CDR1 is SGHDT and CDR2 is YYEEEE. The CDR3 has 19 residues. Deletions cut 6 bases from V and 2 bases from J, with 27 bases between. This sample was shared with a second study, whose subject was T cells of mothers and their children.

This clonotype was obtained from a boy between 10 and 17 years old in good health. The sequencing sample was made of blood. The genes are TRBV5-6 and TRBJ2-1, with D possibly being TRBD1 (6 bases). The CDR3, as DNA: TGTGCCAGCAAGGGAAAACAGGGATTATACACACAGACCTACAATGAGCAGTTCTTC. Translated, it gives CASKGKQGLYTQTYNEQFF.